A single sample gave rise to the 15 T cell receptor beta chains below, sequenced in a study of cytomegalovirus exposure and HLA in healthy donors. The protocol was immunoSEQ multiplex PCR, while the TCRdb copy is restricted to in-frame clones and leaves out a portion. There are roughly 250,000 clones in the sample; around 87% occur only once, and roughly 1.2% lies in the top ten. Sequencing was performed on PBMCs. Receptor source: a woman in her twenties or thirties in good health and CMV-seropositive.

The V gene is TRBV6-6, the J gene TRBJ1-2, with D hard to call. V dropped 7 bases and J dropped 8 bases, with 20 bases sitting between them. Germline CDR1 reads MNHNY; CDR2 reads SVGAGI (reference sequence). The CDR3 runs to 14 residues. CDR3 in DNA: TGTGCCAGCACCGAAAGTACAGCCCGGAGGGGCTACACCTTC. It is translated as CASTESTARRGYTF.

The chain recombines TRBV7-2 with TRBJ2-2, with 10 bases matching TRBD1. The CDR3 is 16 residues long. CDR1 is SGHTA, CDR2 FQGNSA, per germline. V lost 3 bases to trimming and J lost 5 bases; unmatched junction nucleotides: 6. The CDR3 sequence is CASSFNRGQGTGELFF. CDR3 nucleotide sequence: TGTGCCAGCAGCTTCAATCGGGGACAGGGGACCGGGGAGCTGTTTTTT.

The chain recombines TRBV4-1 with TRBJ1-2, with a tentative D call TRBD1 (6 bases). The CDR3 runs to 16 residues. Germline V gene sequence: CDR1 MGHRA, CDR2 YSYEKL. The germline V and J ends were trimmed by 4 bases and 1 base, with 16 bases remaining between them. The CDR3 DNA reads TGCGCCAGCAGCCGCCTACAGGGATCTTTTAACTATGGCTACACCTTC. Protein product: CASSRLQGSFNYGYTF.

The V call is TRBV27, the J call TRBJ2-1, with 8 nucleotides matching TRBD2. CDR1 and CDR2 from the germline V gene are MNHEY and SMNVEV (reference sequence). The CDR3 consists of 16 residues. Trimming at V came to 4 bases and at J to 8 bases, leaving 13 bases not matched to a gene. This CDR3 is CASSSPREVAGYEQFF. The CDR3 DNA reads as TGTGCCAGCAGTTCCCCCCGGGAAGTAGCGGGATATGAGCAGTTCTTC.

The chain recombines TRBV27 with TRBJ2-5; TRBD1 matches 7 bases. This CDR3 has 13 residues. Per the germline V gene, CDR1 is MNHEY and CDR2 is SMNVEV (reference sequence). J was trimmed by 3 bases and V by 6 bases; bases with no gene match: 4. The DNA of the CDR3 is TGTGCCAGCAGATACGACAGGGAAGAGACCCAGTACTTC. Its translation: CASRYDREETQYF.

This chain connects TRBV19 to TRBJ1-5; D perhaps matches TRBD1 (5 bases). Germline CDR1 LNHDA, CDR2 SQIVND (reference sequence). The CDR3 consists of 13 residues. Deletions cut 3 bases from V and 7 bases from J, with 10 bases between. The CDR3 DNA follows: TGTGCCAGTAGTATCAAGGGGTGGCAGCCCCAGCATTTT. Its protein is CASSIKGWQPQHF.

V and J are TRBV19 and TRBJ1-4; possible D gene TRBD1, 6 bases. CDR1 and CDR2 from the germline V gene are LNHDA and SQIVND (reference sequence). Trimming cost V 8 bases and J 7 bases, with 14 bases left between them. This CDR3 contains 13 residues. This chain's CDR3 is CASLGTLSEKLFF. In DNA, the CDR3 is TGTGCCAGTCTAGGGACACTCTCTGAAAAACTGTTTTTT.

The V gene is TRBV4-1, the J gene TRBJ2-7; maybe TRBD2 (5 bases). V lost 1 base and J lost 3, with 10 bases in between. The CDR3 is 14 amino acids. The germline V gene has CDR1 MGHRA and CDR2 YSYEKL. As DNA, the CDR3 is TGCGCCAGCAGCCAAGTCGGAGGAGACTACGAGCAGTACTTC. Residues: CASSQVGGDYEQYF.

This chain uses TRBV27 with TRBJ2-1; D possibly corresponds to TRBD1 (6 bases). V gave up 0 bases and J gave up 4 bases, with 10 bases separating them. Germline loops: CDR1 MNHEY, CDR2 SMNVEV (reference sequence). This CDR3 has 15 amino acids. CDR3 loop: CASSLSPRGYNEQFF. The DNA of the CDR3 is TGTGCCAGCAGTTTATCCCCCAGGGGTTACAATGAGCAGTTCTTC.

This clone was seen more than once but under ten times. This sample also contains other DNA sequences that code for the same CDR3. The chain combines TRBV19 with TRBJ2-7; 10 bases are shared with TRBD1. CDR1 LNHDA and CDR2 SQIVND come from the germline V gene (reference sequence). This CDR3 spans 14 amino acids. The junction had 4 bases not matched to a gene; V was cut back by 6 bases and J by 2 bases. DNA for the CDR3: TGTGCCAGTAGCGGACAGGGGGGAACCTACGAGCAGTACTTC. Amino acid sequence: CASSGQGGTYEQYF.

The chain is built from TRBV9 and TRBJ2-2; 10 bases match TRBD2. J lost 2 bases, V lost 0 bases, and 4 bases had no gene match. This CDR3 is 17 amino acids long. Germline V gives CDR1 SGDLS, CDR2 YYNGEE. The CDR3 bases are TGTGCCAGCAGCGTAGCCAGCGGGAGGGAAAACACCGGGGAGCTGTTTTTT. It specifies CASSVASGRENTGELFF.

The chain joins TRBV13 to TRBJ2-5; 13 bases map to TRBD2. CDR1 PRHDT and CDR2 FYEKMQ come from the germline V gene (reference sequence). V shed 5 bases, J shed 4 bases, and the junction held 4 bases outside the gene matches. The CDR3 spans 15 residues. The chain's CDR3 is CASSKGLAGRETQYF. DNA of the CDR3: TGTGCCAGCAGCAAGGGACTAGCGGGAAGAGAGACCCAGTACTTC.

This chain connects TRBV6-1 to TRBJ1-2; unclear D gene. Germline CDR1 MNHNS, CDR2 SASEGT. CDR3 size: 14 residues. Trimming removed 4 bases from V and 3 bases from J, with 12 bases in between. CDR3 DNA sequence: TGTGCCAGCAGTGCCGGGAGGTCTTACTATGGCTACACCTTC. It yields the protein CASSAGRSYYGYTF.

The chain couples TRBV7-9 to TRBJ1-2, with D possibly TRBD1 on 5 matching bases. From germline, CDR1 is SEHNR and CDR2 FQNEAQ (reference sequence). Trimming removed 1 base from V and 5 bases from J, with 11 bases in between. CDR3 length equals 14 residues. The CDR3 bases are TGTGCCAGCAGCTTAGAGGGGTCTTGGTATGGCTACACCTTC. Translating it yields CASSLEGSWYGYTF.

The V gene is TRBV28, the J gene TRBJ2-7, with a possible D match to TRBD1 (5 bases). Germline CDR1 reads MDHEN; CDR2 reads SYDVKM. V lost 2 bases, J lost 3 bases, and 14 bases lay in between. CDR3 length: 15 amino acids. CDR3 protein: CASSLLPRQNYEQYF. In DNA form, the CDR3 reads TGTGCCAGCAGTTTACTTCCCCGACAGAACTACGAGCAGTACTTC.